This entry lists 17 T cell receptor beta chains sequenced from one sample in a study of control samples from healthy donors and cancer patients. Data came from immunoSEQ multiplex PCR; TCRdb stores just in-frame clones and leaves some out. The sample includes about 120,000 clones, about 88% of them seen just once. Material: blood. These receptors all come from a woman aged 70 to 79 in good health.

This chain connects TRBV5-1 to TRBJ2-1; no clear D. Germline V gene sequence: CDR1 SGHRS, CDR2 YFSETQ. Between the trimmed V and J ends, which lost 0 bases and 2 bases, there was a span of 6 bases. The CDR3 runs to 14 residues. CDR3 region: CASSLEVPYNEQFF. DNA of the CDR3: TGCGCCAGCAGCTTGGAGGTTCCCTACAATGAGCAGTTCTTC. The variable domain in full, completed from reference TRBV5-1 and TRBJ2-1, reads KAGVTQTPRYLIKTRGQQVTLSCSPISGHRSVSWYQQTPGQGLQFLFEYFSETQRNKGNFPGRFSGRQFSNSRSEMNVSTLELGDSALYLCASSLEVPYNEQFFGPGTRLTVL.

This chain joins TRBV10-1 and TRBJ1-2, with D unresolved. Germline V gene sequence: CDR1 WNHNN, CDR2 SYGVQD (reference sequence). V lost 3 bases, J lost 4 bases, and 9 bases lay in between. This CDR3 is built from 13 residues. CDR3 residues: CASSEAAGYGYTF. The DNA for the CDR3 is TGCGCCAGCAGTGAAGCGGCGGGCTATGGCTACACCTTC.

CDR3 nucleotides: TGCGCCAGCAGCCAAGTTCCCGGGGTCTACGAGCAGTACTTC. Protein sequence: CASSQVPGVYEQYF. The J gene is TRBJ2-7, the V gene TRBV4-1; possible D gene TRBD2, 5 bases. Germline values: CDR1 MGHRA, CDR2 YSYEKL. The V and J ends lost 1 base and 3 bases respectively, with 10 bases between them. This CDR3 is 14 amino acids long.

The chain combines TRBV27 with TRBJ1-6; D may be TRBD1 (6 bases). Germline CDR1 is MNHEY and CDR2 is SMNVEV (reference sequence). The germline V and J ends were trimmed by 4 bases and 0 bases, with 7 bases remaining between them. The CDR3 is 15 amino acids. Written as DNA, the CDR3 is TGTGCCAGCAGTTCAGGGGCCTCCTATAATTCACCCCTCCACTTT. Amino acids: CASSSGASYNSPLHF.

J is TRBJ2-7 and V is TRBV5-6; D is unclear. Trimming took off 3 bases at V and 2 bases at J, with 12 bases between the two ends. The germline V gene has CDR1 SGHDT and CDR2 YYEEEE. The CDR3 extends over 14 amino acids. The DNA for the CDR3 is TGTGCCAGCAGCTCCATACCTGGGACCTACGAGCAGTACTTC. It specifies CASSSIPGTYEQYF.

This clone was seen once. The chain has TRBV10-1 and TRBJ1-3; 8 bases agree with TRBD1. The V gene's germline CDR1 is WNHNN and CDR2 SYGVQD (reference sequence). The CDR3 sequence is 16 residues long. Trimming took 6 bases from V and 0 from J; bases not matched to a gene: 7. CDR3 nucleotides: TGCGCCAGCAGCCCGGGACAGGAGAACTCTGGAAACACCATATATTTT. Amino acids: CASSPGQENSGNTIYF.

V usage is TRBV27 and J usage is TRBJ1-2; the D gene is possibly TRBD1 (5 bases). Germline loops: CDR1 MNHEY, CDR2 SMNVEV (reference sequence). The CDR3 loop spans 14 amino acids. V dropped 6 bases and J dropped 5 bases, with 16 bases sitting between them. The CDR3 sequence is CASSASGPRYGYTF. CDR3 nucleotide sequence: TGTGCCAGCAGCGCCTCAGGGCCCAGGTATGGCTACACCTTC.

This chain uses TRBV6-4 with TRBJ1-6; the D gene is possibly TRBD1 (6 bases). The CDR3 covers 18 residues. The germline V gene encodes CDR1 MRHNA and CDR2 SNTAGT. The germline V and J ends were trimmed by 0 bases and 7 bases, with 19 bases remaining between them. In DNA, the CDR3 is TGTGCCAGCAGTGACTCGAGAGGCGAGGGGGTGGAGAATTCACCCCTCCACTTT. It translates to CASSDSRGEGVENSPLHF.

This clone was counted once. This chain links TRBV6-5 with TRBJ2-7; D gene ambiguous. CDR1 and CDR2 (germline): MNHEY, SVGAGI. The CDR3 is made up of 12 amino acids. V lost 7 bases to trimming and J lost 0 bases, with 7 bases between them. The CDR3 coding sequence is TGTGCCAGCATCGAGGACTCCTACGAGCAGTACTTC. It translates to CASIEDSYEQYF.

The CDR3 loop reads CASTFGLEGAFF. Here the CDR3 DNA reads TGTGCCAGCACCTTCGGGCTGGAAGGAGCTTTCTTT. V is TRBV7-9 and J is TRBJ1-1; D unresolved. CDR1 is SEHNR and CDR2 is FQNEAQ in the germline V gene (reference sequence). The germline V and J ends were trimmed by 7 bases and 10 bases, with 16 bases remaining between them. The CDR3 contains 12 residues. The complete variable domain, with remaining parts taken from reference TRBV7-9 and TRBJ1-1, reads DTGVSQNPRHKITKRGQNVTFRCDPISEHNRLYWYRQTLGQGPEFLTYFQNEAQLEKSRLLSDRFSAERPKGSFSTLEIQRTEQGDSAMYLCASTFGLEGAFFGQGTRLTVV.

CDR3 nucleotides: TGTGCCAGTAGTATACTTCCGACCAAAAACATTCAGTACTTC. Protein product: CASSILPTKNIQYF. This rearrangement joins TRBV19 to TRBJ2-4, with unresolved D. V lost 2 bases and J lost 2, with 7 bases in between. The CDR3 length is 14 residues. CDR1 and CDR2 from the germline V gene are LNHDA and SQIVND (reference sequence).

This clone has a single count. The rearrangement joins TRBV25-1 to TRBJ2-3, with D maybe TRBD2 (7 bases). Germline V CDR1 and CDR2: MGHDK, SYGVNS. V lost 5 bases, J lost 5 bases, and 14 bases lay in between. The CDR3 extends over 14 amino acids. The CDR3 coding sequence is TGTGCCAGCAGTATGTCAGGGGAGGGAGATACGCAGTATTTT. As protein: CASSMSGEGDTQYF.

This clone appeared once. This chain connects TRBV6-5 to TRBJ2-3, with TRBD2 identical over 9 bases. The V segment lost 8 bases and the J segment 8 bases; nucleotides outside the gene matches: 8. Germline V gene data show CDR1 as MNHEY and CDR2 as SVGAGI. The CDR3 consists of 13 residues. This CDR3 is CASGRGGGGTQYF. The CDR3, as DNA: TGTGCCAGCGGACGCGGGGGGGGAGGTACGCAGTATTTT.

This clone is a singleton in its sample. The chain carries TRBV20-1 and TRBJ2-3, with TRBD2 matching 13 bases. CDR1 and CDR2 from the germline V gene are DFQATT and SNEGSKA (reference sequence). This CDR3 has 15 residues. Trimming removed 3 bases from V and 3 bases from J; junction bases left unmatched: 3. The CDR3 spells CSASPTSGGTDTQYF. DNA for the CDR3: TGCAGTGCTAGTCCGACTAGCGGGGGGACAGATACGCAGTATTTT.

The chain is built from TRBV7-9 and TRBJ2-1; D unresolved. The germline CDR1 and CDR2 sequences are SEHNR and FQNEAQ (reference sequence). Deletions cut 0 bases from V and 4 bases from J, with 7 bases between. The CDR3 has 14 amino acids. The CDR3 coding sequence is TGTGCCAGCAGCTTAGCGGCCAATTACAATGAGCAGTTCTTC. Amino acid sequence: CASSLAANYNEQFF.

V gene TRBV27 combines with J gene TRBJ1-2; D unclear. The CDR3 runs 12 residues. The V end lost 5 bases, the J end lost 8 bases, and 12 bases lay between the germline ends. Per germline, CDR1 MNHEY and CDR2 SMNVEV (reference sequence). The CDR3, as DNA: TGTGCCAGCAGTCCCCAAGATGGGGGCTACACCTTC. This translates into CASSPQDGGYTF.

The chain employs TRBV11-2 and TRBJ2-1; TRBD2 aligns across 13 bases. Germline values: CDR1 SGHAT, CDR2 FQNNGV. The V segment lost 5 bases and the J segment 4 bases; nucleotides outside the gene matches: 2. This CDR3 is built from 15 residues. CDR3 sequence (DNA): TGTGCCAGCAGCATACTAGCGGGGGGGTACAATGAGCAGTTCTTC. This translates into CASSILAGGYNEQFF.